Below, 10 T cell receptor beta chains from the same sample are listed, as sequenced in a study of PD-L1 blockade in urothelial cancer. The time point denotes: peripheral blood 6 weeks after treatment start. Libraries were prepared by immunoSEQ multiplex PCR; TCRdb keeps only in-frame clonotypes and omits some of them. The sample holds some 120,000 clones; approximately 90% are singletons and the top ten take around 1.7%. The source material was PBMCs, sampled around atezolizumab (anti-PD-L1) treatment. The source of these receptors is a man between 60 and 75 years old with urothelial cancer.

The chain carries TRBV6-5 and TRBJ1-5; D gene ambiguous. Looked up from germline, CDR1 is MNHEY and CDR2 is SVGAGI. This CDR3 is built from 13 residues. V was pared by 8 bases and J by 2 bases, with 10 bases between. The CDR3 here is CASGSTGNQPQHF. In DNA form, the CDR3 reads TGTGCCAGCGGGAGTACGGGCAATCAGCCCCAGCATTTT.

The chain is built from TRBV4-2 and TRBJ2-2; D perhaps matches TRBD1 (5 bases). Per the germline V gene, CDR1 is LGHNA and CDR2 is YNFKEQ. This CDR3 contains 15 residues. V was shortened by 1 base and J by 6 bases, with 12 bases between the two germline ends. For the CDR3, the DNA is TGTGCCAGCAGCCAAGGTTGGGGCGAGCCCGGGGAGCTGTTTTTT. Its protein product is CASSQGWGEPGELFF.

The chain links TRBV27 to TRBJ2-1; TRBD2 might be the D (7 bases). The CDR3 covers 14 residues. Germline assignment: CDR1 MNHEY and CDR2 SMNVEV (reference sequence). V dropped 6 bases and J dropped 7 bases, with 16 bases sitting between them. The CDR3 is CASRRGGPGNEQFF. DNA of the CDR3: TGTGCCAGCAGAAGGGGGGGCCCCGGGAATGAGCAGTTCTTC.

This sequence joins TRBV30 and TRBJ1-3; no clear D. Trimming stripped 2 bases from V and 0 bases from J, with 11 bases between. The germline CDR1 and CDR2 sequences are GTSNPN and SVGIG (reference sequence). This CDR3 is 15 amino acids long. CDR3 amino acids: CAWSTNTYSGNTIYF. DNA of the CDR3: TGTGCCTGGAGTACTAACACCTACTCTGGAAACACCATATATTTT. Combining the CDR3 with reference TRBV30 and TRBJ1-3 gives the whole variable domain SQTIHQWPATLVQPVGSPLSLECTVEGTSNPNLYWYRQAAGRGLQLLFYSVGIGQISSEVPQNLSASRPQDRQFILSSKKLLLSDSGFYLCAWSTNTYSGNTIYFGEGSWLTVV.

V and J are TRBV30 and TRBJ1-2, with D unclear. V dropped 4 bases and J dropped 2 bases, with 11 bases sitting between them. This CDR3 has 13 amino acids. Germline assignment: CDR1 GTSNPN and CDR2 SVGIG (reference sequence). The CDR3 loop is CAWTAAGNYGYTF. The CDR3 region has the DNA TGTGCCTGGACAGCTGCGGGGAACTATGGCTACACCTTC.

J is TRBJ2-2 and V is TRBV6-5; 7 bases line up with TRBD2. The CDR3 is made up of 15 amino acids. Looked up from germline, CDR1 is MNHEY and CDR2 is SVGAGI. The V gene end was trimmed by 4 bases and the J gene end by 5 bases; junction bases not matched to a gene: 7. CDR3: CASSFREGGTGELFF. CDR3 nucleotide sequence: TGTGCCAGCAGTTTTAGGGAGGGAGGAACCGGGGAGCTGTTTTTT.

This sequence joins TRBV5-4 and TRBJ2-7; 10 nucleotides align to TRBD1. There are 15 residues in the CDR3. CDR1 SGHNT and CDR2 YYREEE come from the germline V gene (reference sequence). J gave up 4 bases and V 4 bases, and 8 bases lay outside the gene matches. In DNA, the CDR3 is TGTGCCAGCAGCGGAGGGGACAGGGGAGATTACGAGCAGTACTTC. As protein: CASSGGDRGDYEQYF.

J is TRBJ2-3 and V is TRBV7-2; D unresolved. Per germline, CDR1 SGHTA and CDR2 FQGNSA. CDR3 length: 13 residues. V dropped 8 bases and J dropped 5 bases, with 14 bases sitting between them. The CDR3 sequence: CASSSLRRDTQYF. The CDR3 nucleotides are TGTGCCAGCTCGAGTTTAAGGAGAGATACGCAGTATTTT.

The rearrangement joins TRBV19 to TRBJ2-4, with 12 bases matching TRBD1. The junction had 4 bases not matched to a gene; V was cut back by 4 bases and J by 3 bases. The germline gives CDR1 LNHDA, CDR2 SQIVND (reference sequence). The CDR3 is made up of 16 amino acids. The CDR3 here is CASSKGTGGLKNIQYF. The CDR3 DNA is TGTGCCAGTAGTAAGGGGACAGGGGGCCTCAAAAACATTCAGTACTTC.

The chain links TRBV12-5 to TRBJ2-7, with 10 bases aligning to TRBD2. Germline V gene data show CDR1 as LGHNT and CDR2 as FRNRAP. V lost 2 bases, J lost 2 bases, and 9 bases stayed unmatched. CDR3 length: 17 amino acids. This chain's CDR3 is CASGLTRTSGGPYEQYF. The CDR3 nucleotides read TGTGCTAGTGGTTTGACACGGACTAGCGGTGGTCCCTACGAGCAGTACTTC.